This TCR beta chain is drawn from a study of glioma-infiltrating T cells. Overall study findings and caveats: Very few CDR3 sequences were shared between tissue and blood. Gliomas, especially low-grade, showed above-expected tissue-blood divergence; non-neoplastic patients showed below.

The CDR3 has 20 residues. V trimming: 3 bases; J trimming: 3 bases; junction bases outside the gene matches: 22. Germline values: CDR1 MDHEN, CDR2 SYDVKM. Using RNA template, CDR3s of TCR alpha and beta were amplified with iRepertoire arm-PCR. Tissue mRNA or PBMC total RNA, about 85-400 ng, went into one-step reverse transcription and amplification. TCRdb independently ran MiXCR on the multiplex PCR reads; one entry per CDR3 protein. The sample yields fewer than 250,000 distinct CDR3 sequences, 30% to 40% seen once. Ten or more counts support this clonotype. What it binds is not known. The TCR was taken from a human donor with low-grade glioma or glioblastoma, undergoing nonglioma brain surgery, or in good health (not recorded which). V is TRBV28 and J is TRBJ2-7; 8 nucleotides align to TRBD1. Sequences were obtained from glioma tissue, nonneoplastic brain tissue, or PBMCs (not recorded which). The CDR3, as DNA: TGTGCCAGCAGTTTCCCTACCACGGACAGGGAACCGTCTCAGTTCTACGAGCAGTACTTC. This translates into CASSFPTTDREPSQFYEQYF.